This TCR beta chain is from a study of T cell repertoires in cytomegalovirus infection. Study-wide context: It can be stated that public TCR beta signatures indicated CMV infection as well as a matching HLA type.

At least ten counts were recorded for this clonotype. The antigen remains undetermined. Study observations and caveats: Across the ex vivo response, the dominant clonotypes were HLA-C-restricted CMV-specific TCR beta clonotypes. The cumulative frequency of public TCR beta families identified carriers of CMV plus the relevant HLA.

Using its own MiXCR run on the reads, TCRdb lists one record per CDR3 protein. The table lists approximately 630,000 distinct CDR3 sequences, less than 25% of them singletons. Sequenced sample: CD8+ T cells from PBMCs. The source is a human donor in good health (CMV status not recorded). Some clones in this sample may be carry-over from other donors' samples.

CDR3 residues: CASSMRGGSNTEAFF. The CDR3 bases are TGTGCCAGTAGTATGCGGGGCGGATCTAACACTGAAGCTTTCTTT. This chain links TRBV19 with TRBJ1-1; TRBD1 might be the D (5 bases). V lost 3 bases, J lost 2 bases, and 13 bases lay in between. The CDR3 totals 15 residues. Per the germline V gene, CDR1 is LNHDA and CDR2 is SQIVND (reference sequence).